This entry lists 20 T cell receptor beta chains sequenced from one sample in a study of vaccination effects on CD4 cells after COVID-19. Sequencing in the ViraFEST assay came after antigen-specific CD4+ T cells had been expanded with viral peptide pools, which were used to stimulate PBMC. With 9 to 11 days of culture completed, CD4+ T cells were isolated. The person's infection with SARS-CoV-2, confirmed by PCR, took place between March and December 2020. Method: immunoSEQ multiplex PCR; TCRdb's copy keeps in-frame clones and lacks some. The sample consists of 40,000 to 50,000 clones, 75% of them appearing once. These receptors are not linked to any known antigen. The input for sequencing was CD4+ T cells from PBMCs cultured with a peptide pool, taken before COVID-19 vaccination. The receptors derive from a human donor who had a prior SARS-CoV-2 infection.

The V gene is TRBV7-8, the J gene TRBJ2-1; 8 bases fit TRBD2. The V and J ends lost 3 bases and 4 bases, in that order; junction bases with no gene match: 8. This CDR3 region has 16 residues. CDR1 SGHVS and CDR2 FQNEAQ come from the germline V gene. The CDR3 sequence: CASSLAAGGRYNEQFF. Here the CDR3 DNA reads TGTGCCAGCAGCTTGGCGGCGGGAGGCAGATACAATGAGCAGTTCTTC.

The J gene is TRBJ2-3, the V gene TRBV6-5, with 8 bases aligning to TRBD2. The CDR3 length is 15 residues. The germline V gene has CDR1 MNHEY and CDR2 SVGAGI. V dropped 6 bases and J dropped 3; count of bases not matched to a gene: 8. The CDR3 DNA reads TGTGCCAGCAGCCACTGGGGCGGGGGGACAGATACGCAGTATTTT. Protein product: CASSHWGGGTDTQYF.

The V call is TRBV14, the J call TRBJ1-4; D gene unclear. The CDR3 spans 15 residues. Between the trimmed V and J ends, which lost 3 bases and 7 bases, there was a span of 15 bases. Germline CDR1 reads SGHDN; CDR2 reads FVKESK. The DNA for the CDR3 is TGTGCCAGCAGCCATACGCGGGGTGTGGGTGAAAAACTGTTTTTT. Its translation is CASSHTRGVGEKLFF.

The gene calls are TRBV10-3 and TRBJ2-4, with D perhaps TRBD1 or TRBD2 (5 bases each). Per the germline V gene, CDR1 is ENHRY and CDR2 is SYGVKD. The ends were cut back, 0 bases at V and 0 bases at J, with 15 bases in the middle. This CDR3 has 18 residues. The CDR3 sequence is CAISESSLGGRAKNIQYF. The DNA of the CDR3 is TGTGCCATCAGTGAGTCGTCTCTTGGGGGAAGAGCCAAAAACATTCAGTACTTC.

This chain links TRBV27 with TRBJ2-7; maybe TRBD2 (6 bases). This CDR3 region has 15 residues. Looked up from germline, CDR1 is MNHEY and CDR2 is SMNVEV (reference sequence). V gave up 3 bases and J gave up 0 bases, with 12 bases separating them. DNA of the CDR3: TGTGCCAGCAGTTTCCTCGGGAGCCGCTCCTACGAGCAGTACTTC. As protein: CASSFLGSRSYEQYF.

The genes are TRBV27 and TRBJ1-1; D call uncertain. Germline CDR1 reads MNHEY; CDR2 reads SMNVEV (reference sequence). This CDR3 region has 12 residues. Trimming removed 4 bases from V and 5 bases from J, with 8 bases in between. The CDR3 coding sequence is TGTGCCAGCAGTTCCCTGGGAACTGAAGCTTTCTTT. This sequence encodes CASSSLGTEAFF.

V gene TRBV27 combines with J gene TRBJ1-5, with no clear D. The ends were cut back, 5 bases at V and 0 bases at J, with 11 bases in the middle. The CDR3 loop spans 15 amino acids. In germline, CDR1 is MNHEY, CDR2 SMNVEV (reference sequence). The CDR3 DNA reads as TGTGCCAGCAGTCCCCTACATCTTAGCAATCAGCCCCAGCATTTT. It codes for CASSPLHLSNQPQHF.

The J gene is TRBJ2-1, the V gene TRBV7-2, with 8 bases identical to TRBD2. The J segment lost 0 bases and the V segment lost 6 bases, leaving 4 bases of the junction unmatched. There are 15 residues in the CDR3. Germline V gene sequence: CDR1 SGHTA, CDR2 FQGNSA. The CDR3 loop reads CASSSGGPSYNEQFF. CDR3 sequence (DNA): TGTGCCAGCAGTTCGGGAGGGCCCTCCTACAATGAGCAGTTCTTC.

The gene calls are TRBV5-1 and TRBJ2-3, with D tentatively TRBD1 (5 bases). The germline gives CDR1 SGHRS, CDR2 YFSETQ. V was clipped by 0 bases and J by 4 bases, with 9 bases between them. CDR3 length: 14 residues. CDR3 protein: CASSLGQGPDTQYF. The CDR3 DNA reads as TGCGCCAGCAGCTTGGGCCAGGGCCCAGATACGCAGTATTTT.

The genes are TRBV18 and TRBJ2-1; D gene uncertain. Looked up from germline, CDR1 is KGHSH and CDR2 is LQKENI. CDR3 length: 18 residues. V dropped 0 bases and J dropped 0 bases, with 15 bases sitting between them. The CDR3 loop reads CASSPPAPHRSSYNEQFF. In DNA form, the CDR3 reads TGTGCCAGCTCACCACCGGCTCCTCACCGAAGCTCCTACAATGAGCAGTTCTTC.

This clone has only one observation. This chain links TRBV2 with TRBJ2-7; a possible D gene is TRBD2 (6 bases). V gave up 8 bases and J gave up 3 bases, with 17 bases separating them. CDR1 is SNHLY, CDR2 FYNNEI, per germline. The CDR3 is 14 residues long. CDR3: CASSPGTPSYEQYF. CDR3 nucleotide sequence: TGTGCCAGCTCCCCCGGGACTCCTAGCTACGAGCAGTACTTC.

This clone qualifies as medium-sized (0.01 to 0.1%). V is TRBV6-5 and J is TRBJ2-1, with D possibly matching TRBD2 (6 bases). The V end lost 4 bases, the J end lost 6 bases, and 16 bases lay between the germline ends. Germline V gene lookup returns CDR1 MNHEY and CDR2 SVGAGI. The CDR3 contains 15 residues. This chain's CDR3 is CASSLVQGSGNEQFF. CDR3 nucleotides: TGTGCCAGCAGTTTAGTGCAAGGTAGCGGCAATGAGCAGTTCTTC.

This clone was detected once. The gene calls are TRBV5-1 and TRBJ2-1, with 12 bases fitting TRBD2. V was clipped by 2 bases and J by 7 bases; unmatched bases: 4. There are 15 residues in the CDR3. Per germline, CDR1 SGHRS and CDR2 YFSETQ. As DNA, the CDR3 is TGCGCCAGCAGCTTCGCCGGGACTAGCGGGAATGAGCAGTTCTTC. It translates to CASSFAGTSGNEQFF.

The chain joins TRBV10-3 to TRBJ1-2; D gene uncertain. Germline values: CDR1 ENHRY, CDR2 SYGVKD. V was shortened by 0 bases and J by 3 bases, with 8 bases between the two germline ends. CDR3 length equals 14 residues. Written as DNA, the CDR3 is TGTGCCATCAGTGAGTCGAACGTTTACTATGGCTACACCTTC. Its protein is CAISESNVYYGYTF.

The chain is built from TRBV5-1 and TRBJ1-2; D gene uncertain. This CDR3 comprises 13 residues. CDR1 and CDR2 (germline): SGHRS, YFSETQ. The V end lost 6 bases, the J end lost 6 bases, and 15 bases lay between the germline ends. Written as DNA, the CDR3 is TGCGCCAGCAAAAAGATAGGGAACCATGGCTACACCTTC. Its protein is CASKKIGNHGYTF.

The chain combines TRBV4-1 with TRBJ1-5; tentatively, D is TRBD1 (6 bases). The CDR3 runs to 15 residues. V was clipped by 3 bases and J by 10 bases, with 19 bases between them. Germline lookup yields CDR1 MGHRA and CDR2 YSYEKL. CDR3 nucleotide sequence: TGCGCCAGCAGCCATCCCCCCCCAGGGGAGGAACCCCAGCATTTT. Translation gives CASSHPPPGEEPQHF.

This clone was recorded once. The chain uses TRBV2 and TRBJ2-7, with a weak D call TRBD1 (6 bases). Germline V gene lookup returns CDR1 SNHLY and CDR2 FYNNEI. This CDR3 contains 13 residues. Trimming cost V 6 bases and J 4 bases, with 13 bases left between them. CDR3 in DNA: TGTGCCAGCAGCCCCTTAACAGGGTACGAGCAGTACTTC. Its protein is CASSPLTGYEQYF.

CDR3 sequence reads: CASSIRTGGPGNTIYF. CDR3 in DNA: TGTGCCAGTAGTATCCGGACAGGGGGCCCTGGAAACACCATATATTTT. The J gene is TRBJ1-3, the V gene TRBV19; 11 bases align to TRBD1. The CDR3 is 16 amino acids. The germline CDR1 and CDR2 sequences are LNHDA and SQIVND (reference sequence). The V segment lost 3 bases and the J segment 2 bases; nucleotides outside the gene matches: 3.

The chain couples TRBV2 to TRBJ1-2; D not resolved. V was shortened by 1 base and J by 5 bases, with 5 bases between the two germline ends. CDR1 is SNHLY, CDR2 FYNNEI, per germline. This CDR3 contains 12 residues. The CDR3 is CASSEGGYGYTF. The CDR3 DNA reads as TGTGCCAGCAGTGAAGGCGGTTATGGCTACACCTTC.

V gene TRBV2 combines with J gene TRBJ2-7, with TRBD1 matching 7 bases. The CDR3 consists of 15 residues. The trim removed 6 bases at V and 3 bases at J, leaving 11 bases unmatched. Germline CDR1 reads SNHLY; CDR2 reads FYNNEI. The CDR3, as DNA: TGTGCCAGCAGGCTCCGAGGGACAGAGAACTACGAGCAGTACTTC. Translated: CASRLRGTENYEQYF.